This T cell receptor (beta chain) was retrieved from a study of blood T cell repertoires in COVID-19. Study in general: T cells, B-cell-depleted T cells, or PBMCs supplied cDNA or gDNA.

Using immunoSEQ multiplex PCR, the repertoire was profiled, and TCRdb retains in-frame clones only, with some absent. The sample yields about 310,000 clones, approximately 89% seen once. Participants came from roughly 25 US areas, aged about 18 to 90 years. There are 16 residues in the CDR3. V was clipped by 4 bases and J by 7 bases; unmatched bases: 8. Germline V gene lookup returns CDR1 LGHDT and CDR2 YNNKEL (reference sequence). Sequencing used PBMCs or T cells enriched from blood (not recorded which). The chain couples TRBV3-1 (or the pseudogene TRBV3-2) to TRBJ2-1, with 12 bases identical to TRBD2. The receptor comes from a woman in her 30s who had recovered from COVID-19. DNA of the CDR3: TGTGCCAGCAGCCGACTAGCGGGAGTTCTTAGGAATGAGCAGTTCTTC. This gives the protein CASSRLAGVLRNEQFF.